This is a list of T cell receptor beta chains from one sample in a study of blood T cell repertoires in COVID-19. Generated by immunoSEQ multiplex PCR, the TCRdb table keeps only in-frame clones and is missing some. The sample includes about 19,000 clones, about 88% of them seen just once. The sample taken for sequencing was peripheral blood. Receptor source: a man aged 65-85 years with acute or convalescent COVID-19. The CDR3 runs from the conserved cysteine through the conserved F or W. Fields, in order: J gene, D gene, clone size, V gene, CDR3 DNA, CDR3 protein. A D gene is named only where the DNA matches it firmly. Expanded clones are given a class, and other clones once, few, many or no size at all.

J gene: TRBJ2-7; D gene: TRBD1; clone size: few; V gene: TRBV28; CDR3 DNA: TGTGCCAGCAGTTTACTCGGGACAGGGATCTACGAGCAGTACTTC; CDR3 protein: CASSLLGTGIYEQYF
J gene: TRBJ1-4; D gene: NA; clone size: NA; V gene: TRBV2; CDR3 DNA: TGTGCCAGCAGTGTACAGGGCGACTATCTTGCAACTAATGAAAAACTGTTTTTT; CDR3 protein: CASSVQGDYLATNEKLFF
J gene: TRBJ2-7; D gene: NA; clone size: NA; V gene: TRBV12-3/TRBV12-4; CDR3 DNA: TGTGCCAGCACTTTTATGGAGGGTAGCGAGCAGTACTTC; CDR3 protein: CASTFMEGSEQYF
J gene: TRBJ2-1; D gene: NA; clone size: NA; V gene: TRBV27; CDR3 DNA: TGTGCCAGCAGTTTATTGGACAGCCGGGGCGAGCTGGGCTACAATGAGCAGTTCTTC; CDR3 protein: CASSLLDSRGELGYNEQFF
J gene: TRBJ2-1; D gene: NA; clone size: NA; V gene: TRBV6-1; CDR3 DNA: TGTGCCAGCAGTGATGGCGGTTCCTACAATGAGCAGTTCTTC; CDR3 protein: CASSDGGSYNEQFF
J gene: TRBJ2-1; D gene: NA; clone size: NA; V gene: TRBV7-2; CDR3 DNA: TGTGCCAGCAGCCCGACGATAGCGGAGACATACAATGAGCAGTTCTTC; CDR3 protein: CASSPTIAETYNEQFF
J gene: TRBJ2-1; D gene: TRBD1; clone size: NA; V gene: TRBV5-1; CDR3 DNA: TGCGCCAGCAGCTTGATCCGGGACAGGGGGGCCGATGAGCAGTTCTTC; CDR3 protein: CASSLIRDRGADEQFF
J gene: TRBJ2-7; D gene: NA; clone size: NA; V gene: TRBV28; CDR3 DNA: TGTGCCAGCAGCCTAGGTTCGCGAGTAGGATCCTACGAGCAGTACTTC; CDR3 protein: CASSLGSRVGSYEQYF
J gene: TRBJ1-2; D gene: NA; clone size: NA; V gene: TRBV4-1; CDR3 DNA: TGCGCCAGCAGTCCGAGGGTGGAGTACGGTGGCTACACCTTC; CDR3 protein: CASSPRVEYGGYTF
J gene: TRBJ1-4; D gene: TRBD1; clone size: NA; V gene: TRBV19; CDR3 DNA: TGTGCCAGCGGAGGGACAGCCTCTGTGACTAATGAAAAACTGTTTTTT; CDR3 protein: CASGGTASVTNEKLFF
J gene: TRBJ2-6; D gene: NA; clone size: NA; V gene: TRBV19; CDR3 DNA: TGTGCCAGTAGTGCCGGGGGTGGCCCTTCTGGGGCCAACGTCCTGACTTTC; CDR3 protein: CASSAGGGPSGANVLTF
J gene: TRBJ1-2; D gene: NA; clone size: NA; V gene: TRBV28; CDR3 DNA: TGTGCCAGCAGTTTAATCCCAAATGGCTACACCTTC; CDR3 protein: CASSLIPNGYTF
J gene: TRBJ2-7; D gene: NA; clone size: NA; V gene: TRBV7-2; CDR3 DNA: TGTGCCAGCAGTTTCGGGAGAGCCTACGAGCAGTACTTC; CDR3 protein: CASSFGRAYEQYF
J gene: TRBJ1-1; D gene: NA; clone size: NA; V gene: TRBV29-1; CDR3 DNA: TGCAGCGCCCGGAAGGGACTCACTGAAGCTTTCTTT; CDR3 protein: CSARKGLTEAFF
J gene: TRBJ1-1; D gene: NA; clone size: NA; V gene: TRBV5-4; CDR3 DNA: TGTGCCAGCAGCTTCTCGGGTGGGACTGAAGCTTTCTTT; CDR3 protein: CASSFSGGTEAFF
J gene: TRBJ2-1; D gene: NA; clone size: NA; V gene: TRBV28; CDR3 DNA: TGTGCCAGCAGTTTTAATGAGGCGGGGAACAATGAGCAGTTCTTC; CDR3 protein: CASSFNEAGNNEQFF
J gene: TRBJ2-5; D gene: NA; clone size: medium-sized; V gene: TRBV9; CDR3 DNA: TGTGCCCGCCGCGGAGGGGGGGGGCCCCAAGAGACCCAGTACTTC; CDR3 protein: CARRGGGGPQETQYF
J gene: TRBJ2-5; D gene: NA; clone size: NA; V gene: TRBV5-5; CDR3 DNA: TGTGCCAGCAGCTCCGGGGATCGAGAGACCCAGTACTTC; CDR3 protein: CASSSGDRETQYF
J gene: TRBJ2-1; D gene: NA; clone size: NA; V gene: TRBV20-1; CDR3 DNA: TGCAGTGCTAGTCGGGCGGGTGAGCAGTTCTTC; CDR3 protein: CSASRAGEQFF
J gene: TRBJ2-3; D gene: TRBD1; clone size: NA; V gene: TRBV28; CDR3 DNA: TGTGCCAGCAGTTCACCGGGACAGGGGTCAGATACGCAGTATTTT; CDR3 protein: CASSSPGQGSDTQYF
J gene: TRBJ1-6; D gene: TRBD1; clone size: NA; V gene: TRBV12-5; CDR3 DNA: TGTGCTAGTGGTTCCTCCCGGGACAGGGTTTGGCATAATTCACCCCTCCACTTT; CDR3 protein: CASGSSRDRVWHNSPLHF
J gene: TRBJ1-2; D gene: NA; clone size: NA; V gene: TRBV12-3/TRBV12-4; CDR3 DNA: TGTGCCAGCAGCAGGGCTGTGTATGGCTACACCTTC; CDR3 protein: CASSRAVYGYTF
J gene: TRBJ2-1; D gene: NA; clone size: NA; V gene: TRBV10-3; CDR3 DNA: TGTGCCATCAGTGCTCGAGCGGACTACAATGAGCAGTTCTTC; CDR3 protein: CAISARADYNEQFF
J gene: TRBJ1-2; D gene: NA; clone size: NA; V gene: TRBV18; CDR3 DNA: TGTGCCAGCTCACTCATTAGCGGGCGATCATCCTATGGCTACACCTTC; CDR3 protein: CASSLISGRSSYGYTF
J gene: TRBJ2-1; D gene: TRBD2; clone size: NA; V gene: TRBV4-3; CDR3 DNA: TGCGCCAGCAGCCAAGATGGACTAGCGGGAGGGTTTATCAATGAGCAGTTCTTC; CDR3 protein: CASSQDGLAGGFINEQFF
J gene: TRBJ1-1; D gene: NA; clone size: few; V gene: TRBV19; CDR3 DNA: TGTGTAAGCCACAGCACCTCTGACACTGAAGCTTTCTTT; CDR3 protein: CVSHSTSDTEAFF
J gene: TRBJ2-1; D gene: NA; clone size: NA; V gene: TRBV4-3; CDR3 DNA: TGCGCCAGCAGCCAAGGAGGCGGAGTCTACAATGAGCAGTTCTTC; CDR3 protein: CASSQGGGVYNEQFF
J gene: TRBJ1-3; D gene: TRBD1; clone size: NA; V gene: TRBV7-9; CDR3 DNA: TGTGCCACCGCAGGGGGCTCTGGAAACACCATATATTTT; CDR3 protein: CATAGGSGNTIYF
J gene: TRBJ2-7; D gene: TRBD2; clone size: NA; V gene: TRBV6-2/TRBV6-3; CDR3 DNA: TGTGCCAGCAGTCGGACTAGCGGCCAGGCCTACGAGCAGTACTTC; CDR3 protein: CASSRTSGQAYEQYF
J gene: TRBJ1-5; D gene: NA; clone size: NA; V gene: TRBV28; CDR3 DNA: TGTGCCAGCAGAATAGGGGGGGATCAGCCCCAGCATTTT; CDR3 protein: CASRIGGDQPQHF
J gene: TRBJ2-3; D gene: NA; clone size: NA; V gene: TRBV12-2; CDR3 DNA: TGTGCAAGTCGCTCCCCGTCGACAGGGGGCTCCGTAGATACGCAGTATTTT; CDR3 protein: CASRSPSTGGSVDTQYF
J gene: TRBJ1-5; D gene: NA; clone size: NA; V gene: TRBV6-2/TRBV6-3; CDR3 DNA: TGTGCCAGCAGCCCCGGCAGGGGCCTTATTCAGCCCCAGCATTTT; CDR3 protein: CASSPGRGLIQPQHF
J gene: TRBJ1-2; D gene: NA; clone size: NA; V gene: TRBV20-1; CDR3 DNA: TGCAGTGCCAGGGAAGACTATGGCTACACCTTC; CDR3 protein: CSAREDYGYTF
J gene: TRBJ2-1; D gene: NA; clone size: few; V gene: TRBV5-6; CDR3 DNA: TGTGCCAGCAGCACTCTTAGCGCCTACGAGCAGTTCTTC; CDR3 protein: CASSTLSAYEQFF
J gene: TRBJ2-7; D gene: TRBD1; clone size: NA; V gene: TRBV19; CDR3 DNA: TGTGCCAGTAGCCCCGGACAGGGCAGCTCCTACGAGCAGTACTTC; CDR3 protein: CASSPGQGSSYEQYF
J gene: TRBJ2-2; D gene: TRBD1; clone size: once; V gene: TRBV18; CDR3 DNA: TGTGCCAGCTCACTTGACAGGGGCCCTAACACCGGGGAGCTGTTTTTT; CDR3 protein: CASSLDRGPNTGELFF
J gene: TRBJ2-7; D gene: TRBD2; clone size: once; V gene: TRBV10-1; CDR3 DNA: TGCGCCAACAGCGCTAGCGGGAGCAGCGAGCAGTACTTC; CDR3 protein: CANSASGSSEQYF
J gene: TRBJ2-7; D gene: NA; clone size: NA; V gene: TRBV7-9; CDR3 DNA: TGTGCCAGCAGCCCGCAGGGTGGCGAGCAGTACTTC; CDR3 protein: CASSPQGGEQYF
J gene: TRBJ2-1; D gene: TRBD1; clone size: NA; V gene: TRBV6-6; CDR3 DNA: TGTGCCAGCAGCACTCAGGACAGGGCCTACAATGAGCAGTTCTTC; CDR3 protein: CASSTQDRAYNEQFF
J gene: TRBJ2-1; D gene: TRBD2; clone size: few; V gene: TRBV11-2; CDR3 DNA: TGTGCCAGCAGCGAAGGGGCTAGCGGGGGGAGGGAGCAGTTCTTC; CDR3 protein: CASSEGASGGREQFF
J gene: TRBJ2-7; D gene: NA; clone size: NA; V gene: TRBV7-2; CDR3 DNA: TGTGCCAGCAGCTCCGCCTACGAGCAGTACTTC; CDR3 protein: CASSSAYEQYF
J gene: TRBJ2-5; D gene: NA; clone size: NA; V gene: TRBV12-3/TRBV12-4; CDR3 DNA: TGTGCCAGCAGCCATAGGAGTCGGGAGACCCAGTACTTC; CDR3 protein: CASSHRSRETQYF
J gene: TRBJ1-3; D gene: NA; clone size: NA; V gene: TRBV6-5; CDR3 DNA: TGTGCCAGCAGCGGTAGCTCTGGAAACACCATATATTTT; CDR3 protein: CASSGSSGNTIYF
J gene: TRBJ2-7; D gene: TRBD2; clone size: once; V gene: TRBV7-2; CDR3 DNA: TGTGCCAGCAGCCCGCATCCTCTTACGACTAGCGGGGTGGCCTACGAGCAGTACTTC; CDR3 protein: CASSPHPLTTSGVAYEQYF
J gene: TRBJ1-2; D gene: TRBD1; clone size: NA; V gene: TRBV28; CDR3 DNA: TGTGCCAGCAGTTCCTCCGGGACAGGGGGCGAATACTATGGCTACACCTTC; CDR3 protein: CASSSSGTGGEYYGYTF
J gene: TRBJ2-1; D gene: TRBD2; clone size: NA; V gene: TRBV11-3; CDR3 DNA: TGTGCCAGCAGCCTAGCTAGCGGGGTGAATGAGCAGTTCTTC; CDR3 protein: CASSLASGVNEQFF